This is a list of T cell receptor beta chains from one sample in a study of identical twins. Using its own MiXCR run on the 5' RACE reads, TCRdb lists one record per CDR3 protein. The sample lists 500,000 to 650,000 distinct CDR3 sequences, roughly 6.6% seen once, with over 1.5% in the top ten. The sample also formed part of further work on yellow fever vaccine responses in identical twins.

The sequenced material came from PBMCs. These receptors were taken from a woman aged 18-29 years in good health. CDR3s include the opening cysteine and the closing phenylalanine or tryptophan. The D gene is left open where the match is weak. Some rows mark clone size as missing; the rest say once, few, many or name a class of expanded clone.

.,TRBV2,few,TRBJ2-1,TGTGCCAGCAGACCCCGACAGGTTTCCTACAATGAGCAGTTCTTC,CASRPRQVSYNEQFF
TRBD2,TRBV20-1,few,TRBJ2-5,TGCAGTGCTGCGACTGGGACTAGCGGGTCAGAGACCCAGTACTTC,CSAATGTSGSETQYF
.,TRBV6-4,few,TRBJ1-3,TGTGCCAGCAGTCTCAGGGTCTCTGGAAACACCATATATTTT,CASSLRVSGNTIYF
.,TRBV12-3/TRBV12-4,many,TRBJ1-1,TGTGCCAGCAGCCCACAGGGTCCCATGAACACTGAAGCTTTCTTT,CASSPQGPMNTEAFF
.,TRBV13,many,TRBJ2-7,TGTGCCAGCAGCTCACAGCGGACGGGGAGCTTTTCCTACGAGCAGTACTTC,CASSSQRTGSFSYEQYF
.,TRBV7-2,.,TRBJ2-1,TGTGCCAGCAGCTTAGTGGGGGACTTTGACAATGAGCAGTTCTTC,CASSLVGDFDNEQFF
.,TRBV5-1,many,TRBJ1-1,TGCGCCAGCAGCCAAGGCCCCTTCAGTTGGGAAGCTTTCTTT,CASSQGPFSWEAFF
.,TRBV6-5,few,TRBJ2-1,TGTGCCAGCAGTTACTCCATCGGAGTCGGTGAGCAGTTCTTC,CASSYSIGVGEQFF
.,TRBV12-3/TRBV12-4,.,TRBJ2-3,TGTGCCAGCATCCTTTCGGGCAGATCAACGCAGTATTTT,CASILSGRSTQYF
.,TRBV4-2,few,TRBJ2-1,TGTGCCAGCAGCCGTAGGGTTACCTCGCGTTATATTGAGCAGTTCTTC,CASSRRVTSRYIEQFF
.,TRBV4-2,.,TRBJ2-1,TGTGCCAGCAGCGTCGACGGGGCCGGGGGCCATTTCTCCTACAATGAGCAGTTCTTC,CASSVDGAGGHFSYNEQFF
.,TRBV29-1,.,TRBJ2-3,TGCATCGTTGTGGGTACAGATACGCAGTATTTT,CIVVGTDTQYF
TRBD2,TRBV18,.,TRBJ2-5,TGTGCCAGCTCACCACCGATAGCGGGATGGGGAGAGACCCAGTACTTC,CASSPPIAGWGETQYF
TRBD1,TRBV12-5,few,TRBJ1-5,TGTGCTAGTGGTTCGGGCCGGGACAGGCAAAATCAGCCCCAGCATTTT,CASGSGRDRQNQPQHF
.,TRBV10-2,many,TRBJ2-1,TGCGCCAGCAGTGTGCCAGGGATGGGAAATGAGCAGTTCTTC,CASSVPGMGNEQFF
TRBD2,TRBV6-1,few,TRBJ2-7,TGTGCCAGCAGTCACAGCGGGACCTCCTACGAGCAGTACTTC,CASSHSGTSYEQYF
TRBD1,TRBV12-3/TRBV12-4,.,TRBJ1-1,TGTGCCAGCAGTTTAAAGGGGGCCGTCACTGAAGCTTTCTTT,CASSLKGAVTEAFF
TRBD2,TRBV7-8,many,TRBJ2-7,TGTGCCAGCAGCTTGGCTAGCGGAAACTCCTACGAGCAGTACTTC,CASSLASGNSYEQYF
.,TRBV6-1,.,TRBJ2-3,TGTGCCAGCCGGGGCCCTCCACTAGGATCCCGCACAGATACGCAGTATTTT,CASRGPPLGSRTDTQYF
.,TRBV12-3/TRBV12-4,.,TRBJ2-7,TGTGCCAGCAGCCTCCGGGACACCACCTACGAGCAGTACTTC,CASSLRDTTYEQYF
TRBD2,TRBV5-1,many,TRBJ2-3,TGCGCCAGCAGCTCCCTCAGCGGGACGATGGAGAATACGCAGTATTTT,CASSSLSGTMENTQYF
.,TRBV25-1,few,TRBJ2-3,TGTGCCAGCAGTGAACTGACCGCGTCGCCAGATACGCAGTATTTT,CASSELTASPDTQYF
TRBD1,TRBV20-1,.,TRBJ1-1,TGCAGTGCTAGAGTAGGACAGGGGAACACTGAAGCTTTCTTT,CSARVGQGNTEAFF
.,TRBV7-9,few,TRBJ1-4,TGTGCCAGCAGCTTGGCGGGGAGAACTAATGAAAAACTGTTTTTT,CASSLAGRTNEKLFF
.,TRBV27,.,TRBJ1-1,TGTGCCAGCAGTTTGGAGCTGAACAGCTCTGAAGCTTTCTTT,CASSLELNSSEAFF
TRBD2,TRBV7-9,.,TRBJ2-7,TGTGCCAGCAGCTCAGCGTGGGGGGGGGATTCCTACGAGCAGTACTTC,CASSSAWGGDSYEQYF
.,TRBV6-5,few,TRBJ1-2,TGTGCCAGCAGTTACTCGAGGGCCGGCGGACCCAGCTATGGCTACACCTTC,CASSYSRAGGPSYGYTF
.,TRBV7-8,.,TRBJ2-3,TGTGCCAGCAGCCCTCCAGGGGGGAATGGGGATACGCAGTATTTT,CASSPPGGNGDTQYF
TRBD2,TRBV11-1,many,TRBJ2-1,TGTGCCAGCAGCCCGACTAGCGGGAGGGGGGGCAGGGACAATGAGCAGTTCTTC,CASSPTSGRGGRDNEQFF
.,TRBV21-1,few,TRBJ2-3,TGTGCCAGCAGCAAAGGACCGGGAGTCGTGGATACGCAGTATTTT,CASSKGPGVVDTQYF
.,TRBV2,many,TRBJ1-5,TGTGCCAGCACCGGGGTTTGGGATAATCAGCCCCAGCATTTT,CASTGVWDNQPQHF
.,TRBV7-3,many,TRBJ1-1,TGTGCCAGCAGCGACGGAGACACTGAAGCTTTCTTT,CASSDGDTEAFF
TRBD1,TRBV3-1,.,TRBJ1-1,TGTGCCAGCAGCCGCGGGACAGTGAACACTGAAGCTTTCTTT,CASSRGTVNTEAFF
TRBD1,TRBV6-5,.,TRBJ1-5,TGTGCCAGCAGTTTGGGCGGGGGACAGGGGCGGAATCAGCCCCAGCATTTT,CASSLGGGQGRNQPQHF
TRBD1,TRBV5-1,many,TRBJ1-2,TGCGCCAGCAGCACAGACAGGGGGCTTGATGGCTACACCTTC,CASSTDRGLDGYTF
TRBD2,TRBV10-3,many,TRBJ2-1,TGTGCCATCAGTAGCGGGGACTACAATGAGCAGTTCTTC,CAISSGDYNEQFF
TRBD2,TRBV20-1,.,TRBJ2-3,TGCAGTGCTTCCCCGGGACTAGCGGGAGTACAGACGCAGTATTTT,CSASPGLAGVQTQYF
TRBD1,TRBV27,few,TRBJ2-2,TGTGCCAGCAGTTTATGGGCAGGGGGTACAACCGGGGAGCTGTTTTTT,CASSLWAGGTTGELFF
.,TRBV20-1,many,TRBJ2-2,TGCAGTGCGGATTCAATAGGAGGGGAGCTGTTTTTT,CSADSIGGELFF
.,TRBV6-5,few,TRBJ2-2,TGTGCCAGCAGTTCCAAACGGAGACAGGACACCGGGGAGCTGTTTTTT,CASSSKRRQDTGELFF
.,TRBV12-3/TRBV12-4,few,TRBJ2-1,TGTGCCAGCAGTTTAGGGGGACGGCGACACGTCGATGAGCAGTTCTTC,CASSLGGRRHVDEQFF
.,TRBV28,.,TRBJ2-2,TGTGCCAGCAAGGCCCCGGCGATCAACACCGGGGAGCTGTTTTTT,CASKAPAINTGELFF
.,TRBV2,many,TRBJ1-1,TGTGCCACCCGGATCACTGAAGCTTTCTTT,CATRITEAFF
.,TRBV7-9,few,TRBJ2-1,TGTGCCAGCAGCTTCGGGCAGCCCCCCAATGAGCAGTTCTTC,CASSFGQPPNEQFF
TRBD2,TRBV20-1,.,TRBJ2-1,TGCAGTGAATTCGGGGGGAACTACAATGAGCAGTTCTTC,CSEFGGNYNEQFF
.,TRBV12-3/TRBV12-4,many,TRBJ1-2,TGTGCCAGCAGTCAACGAGGGGACCTCTATGGCTACACCTTC,CASSQRGDLYGYTF
.,TRBV6-6,.,TRBJ1-2,TGTGCCAGCAGTACGGACGGAAACTATGGCTACACCTTC,CASSTDGNYGYTF
.,TRBV27,.,TRBJ2-7,TGTGCCAGCAGTTTGCTATTGGGGCCGGGGGAGCAGTACTTC,CASSLLLGPGEQYF
.,TRBV12-3/TRBV12-4,few,TRBJ2-1,TGTGCCAGCAGTTTCGGCGTGGGTTGGGGTCATGGGATGCTCAATGAGCAGTTCTTC,CASSFGVGWGHGMLNEQFF
.,TRBV20-1,many,TRBJ2-2,TGCAGTGCTAGAGGCCAGCAGAACACCGGGGAGCTGTTTTTT,CSARGQQNTGELFF
.,TRBV7-8,few,TRBJ1-6,TGTGCCAGCAGCTTATCCGTCGGGGAAGCCTATAATTCACCCCTCCACTTT,CASSLSVGEAYNSPLHF
.,TRBV20-1,once,TRBJ2-5,TGCAGTGCCAACCCTCGGATGCAAGGAGGGCAAGAGACCCAGTACTTC,CSANPRMQGGQETQYF
.,TRBV2,.,TRBJ2-2,TGTGCCAGTGAGCCGGACAGCCCCACCGGGGAGCTGTTTTTT,CASEPDSPTGELFF
.,TRBV12-3/TRBV12-4,many,TRBJ2-1,TGTGCCAGCACCTCCTACAATGAGCAGTTCTTC,CASTSYNEQFF